This TCR beta chain is drawn from a study of metastatic and nonmetastatic thyroid tumors (dated by TCRdb to 2019 to 2021). About the full investigation: The researchers compared repertoires between peripheral blood samples and tumor or nodule tissue samples from patients with malignant or benign thyroid disease.

Before undergoing thyroid surgery, none of the patients had been given any kind of treatment. Patient clinical samples collected from the early 2010s to the late 2010s were retrospectively analysed using T-cell receptor beta sequencing. Library creation used PCR. TCRdb names Illumina HiSeq 4000 as the instrument used. High-throughput sequencing was used to profile the TCR beta-chain CDR3 region of each patient. The paper's data handling went like this. A classifier to discriminate distant-metastatic papillary thyroid cancer patients was built from CDR3 differences across clinicopathological groups. The Shannon index was used to assess repertoire diversity, and the Morisita-Horn index was used to assess tumor-blood repertoire similarity. The public reads were reanalyzed by TCRdb: fastp trimming at Q25, MiXCR alignment, in-frame beta chains only. The V and J calls were not made by the authors but by TCRdb's processing. The sample yields around 16,000 clones; 15% to 19% were counted once. The ten largest clones add up to 15% to 20% of the sample.

Reading from cysteine to phenylalanine, the CDR3 counts 15 amino acids. Only CDR3 DNA remains: 45 bases, in frame from the first base. Reading the germline V gene gives CDR1 MNHEY and CDR2 SVGEGT. V and J lose 6 bases and 4 bases, and a span of 18 bases separates them. This clone came up many times. Which antigen it targets is not known. There are no base qualities to consult, and no much larger clone falls within one base. Here is what the overall study found, with its caveats: TCR beta diversity was reported as significantly higher in malignant tumors than in benign nodules, in both blood and tumor samples.

The source is a female donor with papillary thyroid cancer or a benign thyroid nodule (not recorded which). Some clones in this sample may be carry-over from other donors' samples. The sequence links TRBV6-2 or TRBV6-3 to TRBJ2-5; the D gene could be either TRBD1 or TRBD2, each agreeing at 7 bases. Sample: blood. The CDR3 amino acid sequence is: CASRPPDREGETQYF. The bases read TGTGCCAGCAGGCCTCCCGACAGGGAGGGAGAGACCCAGTACTTC.